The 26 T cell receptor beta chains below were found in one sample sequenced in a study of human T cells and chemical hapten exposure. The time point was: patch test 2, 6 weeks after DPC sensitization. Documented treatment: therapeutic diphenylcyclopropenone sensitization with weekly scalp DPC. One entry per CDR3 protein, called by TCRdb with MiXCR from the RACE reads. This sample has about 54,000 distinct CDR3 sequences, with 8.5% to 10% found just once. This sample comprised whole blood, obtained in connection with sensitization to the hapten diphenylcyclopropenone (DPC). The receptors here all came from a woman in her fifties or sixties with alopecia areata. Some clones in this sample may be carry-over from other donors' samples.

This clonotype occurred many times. The CDR3 sequence is CASSLRPGDNYGYTF. The CDR3 DNA is TGTGCCAGCAGCTTACGGCCAGGGGATAACTATGGCTACACCTTC. The chain has TRBV7-9 and TRBJ1-2; the D gene is possibly TRBD1 (6 bases). Per germline, CDR1 SEHNR and CDR2 FQNEAQ (reference sequence). Trimming took 2 bases from V and 1 from J, leaving 11 bases between them. CDR3 length: 15 amino acids.

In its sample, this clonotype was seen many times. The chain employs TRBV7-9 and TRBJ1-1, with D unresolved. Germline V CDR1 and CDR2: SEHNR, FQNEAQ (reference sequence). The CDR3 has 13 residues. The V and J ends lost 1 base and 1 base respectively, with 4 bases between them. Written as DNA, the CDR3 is TGTGCCAGCAGCTTAGTGACGAACACTGAAGCTTTCTTT. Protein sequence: CASSLVTNTEAFF. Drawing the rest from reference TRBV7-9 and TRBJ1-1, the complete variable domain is DTGVSQNPRHKITKRGQNVTFRCDPISEHNRLYWYRQTLGQGPEFLTYFQNEAQLEKSRLLSDRFSAERPKGSFSTLEIQRTEQGDSAMYLCASSLVTNTEAFFGQGTRLTVV.

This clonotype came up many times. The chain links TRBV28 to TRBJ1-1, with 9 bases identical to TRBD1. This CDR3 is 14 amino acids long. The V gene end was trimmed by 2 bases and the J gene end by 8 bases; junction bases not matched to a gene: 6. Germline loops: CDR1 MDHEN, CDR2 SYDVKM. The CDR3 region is CASSLNRGPAEAFF. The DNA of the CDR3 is TGTGCCAGCAGTTTAAACAGGGGGCCGGCCGAAGCTTTCTTT.

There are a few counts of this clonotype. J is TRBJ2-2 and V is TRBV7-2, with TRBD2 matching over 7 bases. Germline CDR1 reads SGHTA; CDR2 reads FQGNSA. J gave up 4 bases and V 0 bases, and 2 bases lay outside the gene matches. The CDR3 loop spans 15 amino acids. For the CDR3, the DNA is TGTGCCAGCAGCTTAGCGCTAGCGGCCACCGGGGAGCTGTTTTTT. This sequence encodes CASSLALAATGELFF.

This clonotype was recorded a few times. For the CDR3, the DNA is TGTGCCAGCAGCCGGGAAGGCATACAGGATCTCCTCCACTTT. It yields the protein CASSREGIQDLLHF. The V gene is TRBV3-1, the J gene TRBJ1-6, with D possibly being TRBD1 (5 bases). The V end lost 4 bases, the J end lost 15 bases, and 19 bases lay between the germline ends. Germline values: CDR1 LGHDT, CDR2 YNNKEL (reference sequence). The CDR3 spans 14 residues.

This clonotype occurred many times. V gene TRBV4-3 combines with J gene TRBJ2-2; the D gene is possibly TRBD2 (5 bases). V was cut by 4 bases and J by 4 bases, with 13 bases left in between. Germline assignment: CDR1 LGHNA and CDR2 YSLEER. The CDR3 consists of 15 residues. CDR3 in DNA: TGCGCCAGCAGCCCGACGGGGTTAGGCACCGGGGAGCTGTTTTTT. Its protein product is CASSPTGLGTGELFF.

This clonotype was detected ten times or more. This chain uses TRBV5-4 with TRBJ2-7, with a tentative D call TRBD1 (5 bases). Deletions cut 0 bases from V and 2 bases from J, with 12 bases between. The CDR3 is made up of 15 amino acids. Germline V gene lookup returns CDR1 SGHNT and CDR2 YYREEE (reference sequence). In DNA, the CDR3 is TGTGCCAGCAGCTTGGATCCAGGGCCGGCCTACGAGCAGTACTTC. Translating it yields CASSLDPGPAYEQYF.

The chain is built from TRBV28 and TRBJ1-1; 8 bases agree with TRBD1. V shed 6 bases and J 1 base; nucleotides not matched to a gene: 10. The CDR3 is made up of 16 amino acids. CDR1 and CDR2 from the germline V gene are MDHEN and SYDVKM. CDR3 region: CASSSPADRANTEAFF. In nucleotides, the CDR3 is TGTGCCAGCAGCTCACCTGCGGACAGGGCGAACACTGAAGCTTTCTTT.

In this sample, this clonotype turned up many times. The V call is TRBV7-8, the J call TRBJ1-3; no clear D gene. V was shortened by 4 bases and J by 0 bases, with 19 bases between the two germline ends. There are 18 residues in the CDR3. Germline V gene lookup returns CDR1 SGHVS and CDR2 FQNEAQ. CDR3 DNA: TGTGCCAGCAGCTACACCAACCTGGGGAGAATCTCTGGAAACACCATATATTTT. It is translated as CASSYTNLGRISGNTIYF.

The CDR3 spells CASSSLPENTEAFF. CDR3 nucleotides: TGTGCCAGCAGTTCCCTCCCAGAGAACACTGAAGCTTTCTTT. V is TRBV12-3 or TRBV12-4 and J is TRBJ1-1, with D unclear. V was clipped by 4 bases and J by 1 base, with 10 bases between them. CDR3 length equals 14 residues.

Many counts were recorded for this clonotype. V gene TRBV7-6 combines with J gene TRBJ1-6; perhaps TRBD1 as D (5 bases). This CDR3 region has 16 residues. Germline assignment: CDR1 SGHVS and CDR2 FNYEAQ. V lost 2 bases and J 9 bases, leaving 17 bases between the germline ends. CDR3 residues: CASSLNPPGSGSPLHF. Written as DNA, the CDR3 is TGTGCCAGCAGCTTAAACCCGCCAGGGAGTGGTTCACCCCTCCACTTT.

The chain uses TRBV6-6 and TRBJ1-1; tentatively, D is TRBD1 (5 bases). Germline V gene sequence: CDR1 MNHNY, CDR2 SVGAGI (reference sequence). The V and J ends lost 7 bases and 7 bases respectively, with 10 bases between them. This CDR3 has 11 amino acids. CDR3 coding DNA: TGTGCCAGCACTTGGGACGGTGAAGCTTTCTTT. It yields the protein CASTWDGEAFF.

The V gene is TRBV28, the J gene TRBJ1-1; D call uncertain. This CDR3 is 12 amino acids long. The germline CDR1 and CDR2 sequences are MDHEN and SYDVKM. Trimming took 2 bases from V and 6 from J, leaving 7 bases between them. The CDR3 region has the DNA TGTGCCAGCAGTTTAGTAAGCTCTGAAGCTTTCTTT. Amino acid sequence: CASSLVSSEAFF. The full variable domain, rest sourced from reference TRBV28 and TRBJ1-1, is DVKVTQSSRYLVKRTGEKVFLECVQDMDHENMFWYRQDPGLGLRLIYFSYDVKMKEKGDIPEGYSVSREKKERFSLILESASTNQTSMYLCASSLVSSEAFFGQGTRLTVV.

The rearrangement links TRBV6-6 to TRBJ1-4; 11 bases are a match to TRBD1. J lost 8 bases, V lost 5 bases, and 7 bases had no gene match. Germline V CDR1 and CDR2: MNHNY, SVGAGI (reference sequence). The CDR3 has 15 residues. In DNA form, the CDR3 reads TGTGCCAGCAGTACCCCGGACAGGGGGCACGAAAAACTGTTTTTT. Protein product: CASSTPDRGHEKLFF.

The CDR3 loop is CASSPRNRAPYEQYF. CDR3 coding DNA: TGTGCCAGCAGTCCCCGGAACAGGGCCCCCTACGAGCAGTACTTC. V usage is TRBV28 and J usage is TRBJ2-7, with D possibly TRBD1 on 6 matching bases. V was cut by 5 bases and J by 2 bases, with 16 bases left in between. The CDR3 covers 15 residues. The germline CDR1 and CDR2 sequences are MDHEN and SYDVKM.

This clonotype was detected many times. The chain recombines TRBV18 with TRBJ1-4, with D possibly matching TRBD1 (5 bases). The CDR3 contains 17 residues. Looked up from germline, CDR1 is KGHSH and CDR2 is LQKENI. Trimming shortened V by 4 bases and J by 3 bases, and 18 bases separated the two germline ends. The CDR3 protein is CASSLQGFQSPNEKLFF. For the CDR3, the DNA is TGTGCCAGCTCACTCCAGGGTTTTCAGTCGCCTAATGAAAAACTGTTTTTT.

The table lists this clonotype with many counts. CDR3 region: CASSFPTGELFF. The CDR3 DNA follows: TGTGCCAGCAGTTTCCCAACCGGGGAGCTGTTTTTT. The genes are TRBV6-6 and TRBJ2-2, with unresolved D. Germline CDR1 MNHNY, CDR2 SVGAGI (reference sequence). The CDR3 loop spans 12 amino acids. V was clipped by 4 bases and J by 5 bases, with 5 bases between them.

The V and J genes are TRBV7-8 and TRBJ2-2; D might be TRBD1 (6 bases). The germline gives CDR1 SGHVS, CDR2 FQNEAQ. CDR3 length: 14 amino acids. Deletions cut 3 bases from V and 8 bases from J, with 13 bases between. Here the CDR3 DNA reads TGTGCCAGCAGCTTGGCAGGGGAAGGAGGGGAGCTGTTTTTT. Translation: CASSLAGEGGELFF.

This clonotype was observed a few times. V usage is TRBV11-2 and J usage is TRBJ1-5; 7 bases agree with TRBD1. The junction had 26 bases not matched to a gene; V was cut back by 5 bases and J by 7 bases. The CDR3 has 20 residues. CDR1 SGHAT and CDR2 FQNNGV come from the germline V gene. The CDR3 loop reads CASSAPYHDRAKTASQPQHF. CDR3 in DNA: TGTGCCAGCAGCGCTCCTTATCACGACAGGGCAAAAACGGCGAGCCAGCCCCAGCATTTT.

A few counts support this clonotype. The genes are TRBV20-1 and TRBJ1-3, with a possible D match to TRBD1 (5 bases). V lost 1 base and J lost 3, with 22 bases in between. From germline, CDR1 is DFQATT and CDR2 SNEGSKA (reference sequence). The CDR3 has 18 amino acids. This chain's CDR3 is CSARGGGVPSSFGNTIYF. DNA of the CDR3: TGCAGTGCTAGAGGGGGCGGGGTCCCCTCTTCTTTTGGAAACACCATATATTTT.

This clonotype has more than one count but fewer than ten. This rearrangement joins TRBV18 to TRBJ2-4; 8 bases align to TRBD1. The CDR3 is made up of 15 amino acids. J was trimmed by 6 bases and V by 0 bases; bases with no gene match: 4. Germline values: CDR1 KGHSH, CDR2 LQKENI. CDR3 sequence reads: CASSPPGTGSNIQYF. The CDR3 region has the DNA TGTGCCAGCTCACCACCCGGGACAGGATCAAACATTCAGTACTTC.

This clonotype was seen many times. The CDR3 is CASSPDRNYGYTF. In nucleotides, the CDR3 is TGTGCCAGCTCACCAGACAGGAACTATGGCTACACCTTC. The genes are TRBV18 and TRBJ1-2; TRBD1 might be the D (6 bases). The V gene's germline CDR1 is KGHSH and CDR2 LQKENI. V was trimmed by 2 bases and J by 2 bases, leaving 6 bases between them. The CDR3 has 13 residues.

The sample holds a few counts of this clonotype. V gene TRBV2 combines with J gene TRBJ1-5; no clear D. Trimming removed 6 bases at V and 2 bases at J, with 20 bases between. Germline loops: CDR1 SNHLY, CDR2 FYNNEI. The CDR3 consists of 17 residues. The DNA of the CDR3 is TGTGCCAGCAGCGTAGGGCCCACCCTTGGAGGCAATCAGCCCCAGCATTTT. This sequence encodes CASSVGPTLGGNQPQHF.

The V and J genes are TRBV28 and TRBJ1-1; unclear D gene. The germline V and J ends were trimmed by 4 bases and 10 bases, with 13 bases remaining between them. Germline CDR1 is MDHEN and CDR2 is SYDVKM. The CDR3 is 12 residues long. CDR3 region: CASSYGGLGAFF. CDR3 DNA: TGTGCCAGCAGTTATGGAGGATTGGGAGCTTTCTTT.

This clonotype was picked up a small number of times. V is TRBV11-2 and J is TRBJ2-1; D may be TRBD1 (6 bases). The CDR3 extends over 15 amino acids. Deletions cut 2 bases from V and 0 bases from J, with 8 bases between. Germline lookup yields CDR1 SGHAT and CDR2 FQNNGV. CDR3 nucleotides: TGTGCCAGCAGCTTAAGAGGGGGCTCCTACAATGAGCAGTTCTTC. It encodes CASSLRGGSYNEQFF.

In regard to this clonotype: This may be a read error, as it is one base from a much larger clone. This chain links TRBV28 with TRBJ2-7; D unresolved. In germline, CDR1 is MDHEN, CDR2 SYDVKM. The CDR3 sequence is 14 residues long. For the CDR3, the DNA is TGTACCACCGAACCTCCTACGTACCACTACGAGCAGTACTTC. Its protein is CTTEPPTYHYEQYF.